The rows below give T cell receptor beta chains drawn from one sample of a study of control samples from healthy donors and cancer patients. Clones were sequenced by immunoSEQ multiplex PCR, and TCRdb holds only the in-frame ones, with some missing. This sample carries roughly 94,000 clones, 65% to 85% of them seen once, and the ten largest clones take approximately 38%. Input material: PBMCs. These receptors came from a man in his 70s with lung cancer. Each CDR3 is given with its conserved first and last residue. D genes are given only for firm matches. Clone size is shown for a subset of rows, as once, few, many or a class of expanded clone.

size | J | V | D | CDR3 | DNA
- | TRBJ1-4 | TRBV10-3 | - | CAISGQVNEKLFF | TGTGCCATCAGTGGACAGGTTAATGAAAAACTGTTTTTT
- | TRBJ2-1 | TRBV9 | - | CASSVGTSPSYNEQFF | TGTGCCAGCAGCGTAGGCACTAGCCCTTCCTACAATGAGCAGTTCTTC
- | TRBJ2-3 | TRBV29-1 | - | CSGIRDTDTQYF | TGCAGCGGAATCCGGGACACAGATACGCAGTATTTT
- | TRBJ2-2 | TRBV27 | - | CASRASGLPGELFF | TGTGCCAGCAGGGCGTCAGGGCTACCCGGGGAGCTGTTTTTT
- | TRBJ1-2 | TRBV18 | TRBD1 | CASSLQGQGNYGYTF | TGTGCCAGCTCACTCCAGGGACAGGGAAACTATGGCTACACCTTC
- | TRBJ2-3 | TRBV24-1 | TRBD1 | CATSDPQTGFRTDTQYF | TGTGCCACCAGTGATCCGCAGACAGGGTTTCGCACAGATACGCAGTATTTT
- | TRBJ1-2 | TRBV5-1 | - | CASSLRPGWGGGYTF | TGCGCCAGCAGCTTGCGTCCAGGGTGGGGAGGAGGCTACACCTTC
- | TRBJ2-3 | TRBV10-1 | - | CASGGHGLTDTQYF | TGCGCCAGCGGGGGCCATGGTCTCACAGATACGCAGTATTTT
- | TRBJ1-2 | TRBV5-5 | - | CASLSGGGYTF | TGTGCCAGCCTGTCGGGGGGAGGCTACACTTTC
- | TRBJ1-2 | TRBV5-1 | - | CASSPGTAVYGYTF | TGCGCCAGCAGCCCGGGGACGGCGGTCTATGGCTACACCTTC
- | TRBJ2-3 | TRBV4-1 | TRBD1 | CASSGPGQGVTDTQYF | TGCGCCAGCAGTGGTCCGGGACAGGGGGTGACAGATACGCAGTATTTT
- | TRBJ1-4 | TRBV5-1 | TRBD1 | CASSPGGTGINEKLFF | TGCGCCAGCAGCCCGGGTGGGACAGGGATTAATGAAAAACTGTTTTTT
- | TRBJ1-5 | TRBV15 | - | CATSRDRLPQHF | TGTGCCACCAGCAGAGATCGTTTGCCCCAGCATTTT
- | TRBJ1-2 | TRBV19 | - | CASRTTERLYGYTF | TGTGCCAGTAGGACGACGGAGAGACTTTATGGCTACACCTTC
- | TRBJ1-2 | TRBV27 | - | CASSLSRGSYGYTF | TGTGCCAGCAGTCTCTCCCGGGGTAGCTATGGCTACACCTTC
- | TRBJ1-1 | TRBV5-1 | TRBD1 | CASSFAGTGVKAFF | TGCGCCAGCAGCTTTGCCGGGACAGGGGTAAAAGCTTTCTTT
- | TRBJ2-7 | TRBV5-6 | TRBD1 | CASSFGTGPYEQYF | TGTGCCAGCAGCTTCGGGACAGGGCCCTACGAGCAGTACTTC
- | TRBJ2-3 | TRBV18 | - | CASSLLGGTRGDTQYF | TGTGCCAGCTCACTACTGGGGGGTACCCGCGGAGATACGCAGTATTTT
- | TRBJ2-7 | TRBV15 | TRBD2 | CATSRGLAGLPYEQYF | TGTGCCACCAGCAGAGGACTAGCGGGGCTCCCCTACGAGCAGTACTTC
- | TRBJ1-5 | TRBV6-4 | - | CASSVGGNQPQHF | TGTGCCAGCAGTGTGGGGGGCAATCAGCCCCAGCATTTT
- | TRBJ1-1 | TRBV27 | - | CASRPRGGGLNTEAFF | TGTGCCAGCAGACCCCGAGGGGGGGGATTGAACACTGAAGCTTTCTTT
- | TRBJ2-1 | TRBV6-2/TRBV6-3 | TRBD2 | CASSSGRRGGLYNEQFF | TGTGCCAGCAGTTCGGGCAGACGGGGGGGCCTCTACAATGAGCAGTTCTTC
- | TRBJ2-2 | TRBV3-1/TRBV3-2 | - | CASTHTGELFF | TGTGCCAGCACCCACACCGGGGAGCTGTTTTTT
- | TRBJ2-7 | TRBV18 | TRBD1 | CASSQSGTGAYEQYF | TGTGCCAGCTCACAGTCCGGGACAGGGGCTTACGAGCAGTACTTC
- | TRBJ2-3 | TRBV5-6 | TRBD2 | CASSLVASGAFTDTQYF | TGTGCCAGCAGCTTGGTGGCTAGCGGGGCGTTCACAGATACGCAGTATTTT
- | TRBJ1-2 | TRBV7-9 | - | CASSLGGDYGYTF | TGTGCCAGCAGCTTAGGCGGGGACTATGGCTACACCTTC
- | TRBJ2-7 | TRBV30 | - | CAWTGSSYEQYF | TGTGCCTGGACAGGAAGCTCCTACGAGCAGTACTTC
few | TRBJ1-2 | TRBV3-1/TRBV3-2 | TRBD1 | CASSQGSGGGHYGYTF | TGTGCCAGCAGCCAAGGTAGTGGAGGGGGCCACTATGGCTACACCTTC
- | TRBJ1-6 | TRBV5-1 | TRBD1 | CASSSTGQAYNSPLHF | TGCGCCAGCAGCTCGACAGGGCAGGCCTATAATTCACCCCTCCACTTT
- | TRBJ2-2 | TRBV5-6 | - | CASRRSWGNTGELFF | TGTGCCAGCCGCCGTAGTTGGGGGAACACCGGGGAGCTGTTTTTT
- | TRBJ2-7 | TRBV18 | TRBD1 | CASSPVWKTTGVNYEQYF | TGTGCCAGCTCACCAGTGTGGAAAACAACAGGGGTTAACTACGAGCAGTACTTC
few | TRBJ1-5 | TRBV7-8 | TRBD1 | CASSLVSRGVNQPQHF | TGTGCCAGCAGCTTAGTGAGCAGGGGGGTCAATCAGCCCCAGCATTTT
- | TRBJ2-3 | TRBV24-1 | - | CATSSTGTDTQYF | TGTGCCACCAGTTCCACAGGCACAGATACGCAGTATTTT
- | TRBJ1-3 | TRBV3-1/TRBV3-2 | - | CASSQTHGLGNTIYF | TGTGCCAGCAGCCAAACCCACGGGCTTGGAAACACCATATATTTT
- | TRBJ2-7 | TRBV7-3 | TRBD2 | CASSEWGGTSYEQYF | TGTGCCAGCAGCGAGTGGGGGGGGACCTCCTACGAGCAGTACTTC
few | TRBJ1-1 | TRBV7-9 | TRBD1 | CASSTWTGGNTEAFF | TGTGCCAGCAGCACATGGACAGGGGGGAACACTGAAGCTTTCTTT
- | TRBJ2-3 | TRBV7-7 | TRBD2 | CASSLGAGGATDTQYF | TGTGCTAGCAGCTTAGGGGCCGGGGGGGCAACAGATACGCAGTATTTT
- | TRBJ1-3 | TRBV27 | - | CASSKNPQTVSMSSGNTIYF | TGTGCCAGCAGCAAGAACCCGCAGACAGTCTCCATGAGCTCTGGAAACACCATATATTTT
- | TRBJ2-5 | TRBV30 | TRBD1 | CAWSTRTGVQETQYF | TGTGCCTGGAGTACCCGGACAGGGGTACAGGAGACCCAGTACTTC
- | TRBJ1-4 | TRBV15 | - | CATSRVSEKLFF | TGTGCCACCAGCAGAGTTTCGGAAAAACTGTTTTTT
- | TRBJ1-1 | TRBV5-8 | - | CASSLFLGGNTEAFF | TGTGCCAGCAGCTTGTTTTTGGGTGGGAACACTGAAGCTTTCTTT
few | TRBJ1-3 | TRBV10-3 | - | CATYSGNTIYF | TGTGCCACCTACTCTGGAAACACCATATATTTT
- | TRBJ1-1 | TRBV5-1 | - | CASRSYRLMNTEAFF | TGCGCCAGCAGGTCTTACAGGCTGATGAACACTGAAGCTTTCTTT
- | TRBJ1-1 | TRBV10-1 | - | CASRDNGGTEAFF | TGCGCCAGCAGGGACAACGGGGGCACTGAAGCTTTCTTT
- | TRBJ1-5 | TRBV10-3 | - | CAISEWNQPQHF | TGTGCCATCTCTGAATGGAATCAGCCCCAGCATTTT
- | TRBJ2-5 | TRBV5-1 | TRBD2 | CASSGNRGGYQETQYF | TGCGCCAGCAGCGGGAACCGGGGGGGCTATCAGGAGACCCAGTACTTC
- | TRBJ2-5 | TRBV4-3 | - | CASSPVGGGETQYF | TGCGCCAGCAGCCCAGTTGGGGGCGGGGAGACCCAGTACTTC
- | TRBJ1-6 | TRBV19 | - | CAIGPATNSPLHF | TGTGCCATAGGCCCGGCCACCAATTCACCCCTCCACTTT
- | TRBJ2-2 | TRBV13 | - | CASSLSRRTGELFF | TGTGCCAGCAGCTTGAGTCGAAGAACCGGGGAGCTGTTTTTT
- | TRBJ2-7 | TRBV16 | - | CASSQFNYEQYF | TGTGCCAGCAGCCAATTTAACTACGAGCAGTACTTC
- | TRBJ1-1 | TRBV27 | - | CASTGNLDSEAFF | TGTGCCAGCACGGGGAACCTCGACAGTGAAGCTTTCTTT
- | TRBJ2-1 | TRBV20-1 | - | CSARAWDEQFF | TGCAGTGCTAGAGCCTGGGATGAGCAGTTCTTC
- | TRBJ1-5 | TRBV7-9 | TRBD1 | CASNRDSSNQPQHF | TGTGCCAGCAACCGGGACAGTAGCAATCAGCCCCAGCATTTT
once | TRBJ1-5 | TRBV2 | - | CASSSTHTSNQPQHF | TGTGCCAGCAGCTCAACACATACCAGCAATCAGCCCCAGCATTTT
- | TRBJ2-1 | TRBV6-5 | - | CASSRGQNSYNEQFF | TGTGCCAGCAGTCGGGGTCAAAACTCCTACAATGAGCAGTTCTTC